This T cell receptor beta chain was identified during a study of T-cell reconstitution after alpha-beta-depleted transplantation in children. This clonotype occurred a few times. The CDR3 covers 13 residues. Germline lookup yields CDR1 DFQATT and CDR2 SNEGSKA (reference sequence). The junction had 6 bases not matched to a gene; V was cut back by 6 bases and J by 5 bases. As it was prepared, the TCRbeta library received unique molecular identifiers. TCRdb fed the PCR reads into MiXCR, producing one record per CDR3 protein. The data contain hundreds of thousands of distinct CDR3 sequences, 32% of them seen just once; the ten biggest clones take up about 2.3%.

Sequenced here: PBMCs from the stem cell graft donor, sampled from the stem cell graft. This chain joins TRBV20-1 and TRBJ1-4; TRBD1 matches at 7 bases. The TCR sequence derives from a human donor who donated a stem cell graft to a child with aplastic anemia. The CDR3 DNA sequence: TGCAGTGCCGAACAACAGGGGAATGAAAAACTGTTTTTT. Protein product: CSAEQQGNEKLFF.